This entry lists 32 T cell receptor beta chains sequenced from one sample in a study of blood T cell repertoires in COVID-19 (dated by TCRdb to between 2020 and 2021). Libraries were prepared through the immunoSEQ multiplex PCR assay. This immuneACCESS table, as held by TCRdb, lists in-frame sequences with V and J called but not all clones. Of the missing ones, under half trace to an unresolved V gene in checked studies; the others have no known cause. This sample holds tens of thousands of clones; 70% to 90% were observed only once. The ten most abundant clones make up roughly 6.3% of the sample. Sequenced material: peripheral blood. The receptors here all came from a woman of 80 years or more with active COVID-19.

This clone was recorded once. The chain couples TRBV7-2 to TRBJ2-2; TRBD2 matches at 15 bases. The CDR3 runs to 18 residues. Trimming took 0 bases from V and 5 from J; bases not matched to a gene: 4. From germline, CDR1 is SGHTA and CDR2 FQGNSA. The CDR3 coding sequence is TGTGCCAGCAGCTTAGCGGGACTAGCGGGAGGAAGGACCGGGGAGCTGTTTTTT. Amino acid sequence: CASSLAGLAGGRTGELFF.

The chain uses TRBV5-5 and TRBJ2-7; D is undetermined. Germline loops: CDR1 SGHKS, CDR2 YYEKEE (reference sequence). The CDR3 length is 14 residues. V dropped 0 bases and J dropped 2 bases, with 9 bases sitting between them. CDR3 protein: CASSLDPVAYEQYF. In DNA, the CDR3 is TGTGCCAGCAGCTTGGACCCGGTTGCCTACGAGCAGTACTTC.

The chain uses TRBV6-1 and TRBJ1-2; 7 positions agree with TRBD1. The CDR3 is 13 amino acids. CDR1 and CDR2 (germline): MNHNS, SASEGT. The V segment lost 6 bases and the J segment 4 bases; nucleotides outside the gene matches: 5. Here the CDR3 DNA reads TGTGCCAGCAGCATACAGGGGACCTATGGCTACACCTTC. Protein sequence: CASSIQGTYGYTF.

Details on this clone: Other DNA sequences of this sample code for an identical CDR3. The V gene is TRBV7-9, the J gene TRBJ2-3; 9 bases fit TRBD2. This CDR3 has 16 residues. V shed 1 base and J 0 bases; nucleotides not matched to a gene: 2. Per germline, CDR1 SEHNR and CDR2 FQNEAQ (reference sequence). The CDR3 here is CASSLGLAGSTDTQYF. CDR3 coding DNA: TGTGCCAGCAGCTTAGGGCTAGCGGGGAGCACAGATACGCAGTATTTT.

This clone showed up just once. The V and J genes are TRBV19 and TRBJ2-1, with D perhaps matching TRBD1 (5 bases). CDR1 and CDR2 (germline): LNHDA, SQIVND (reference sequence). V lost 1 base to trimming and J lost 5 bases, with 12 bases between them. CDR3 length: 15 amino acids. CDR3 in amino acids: CASSIGQPAHNEQFF. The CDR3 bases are TGTGCCAGTAGTATAGGACAGCCAGCCCACAATGAGCAGTTCTTC.

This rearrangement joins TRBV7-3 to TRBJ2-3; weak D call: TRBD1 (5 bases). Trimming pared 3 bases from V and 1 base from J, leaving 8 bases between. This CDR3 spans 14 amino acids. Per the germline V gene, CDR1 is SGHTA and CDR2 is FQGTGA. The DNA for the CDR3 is TGTGCCAGCAGCTTCGCAGGGCGCACAGATACGCAGTATTTT. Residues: CASSFAGRTDTQYF. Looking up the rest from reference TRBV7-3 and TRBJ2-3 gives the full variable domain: GAGVSQTPSNKVTEKGKYVELRCDPISGHTALYWYRQSLGQGPEFLIYFQGTGAADDSGLPNDRFFAVRPEGSVSTLKIQRTERGDSAVYLCASSFAGRTDTQYFGPGTRLTVL.

CDR3 DNA: TGTGCCAGCAACCTCGAACCCCTCGGGGGGTCAAGGACGACGGCCCAGCATTTT. It yields the protein CASNLEPLGGSRTTAQHF. This sequence joins TRBV7-8 and TRBJ1-5; D is perhaps TRBD1 (5 bases). CDR3 length equals 18 residues. The V gene's germline CDR1 is SGHVS and CDR2 FQNEAQ. V gave up 7 bases and J gave up 11 bases, with 33 bases separating them.

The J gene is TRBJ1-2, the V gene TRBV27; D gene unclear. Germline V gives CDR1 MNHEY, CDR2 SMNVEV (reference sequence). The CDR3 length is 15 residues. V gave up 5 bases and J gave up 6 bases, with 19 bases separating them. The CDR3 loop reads CASSPRPGGRDGYTF. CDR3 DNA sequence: TGTGCCAGCAGTCCCCGGCCGGGAGGTAGGGATGGCTACACCTTC.

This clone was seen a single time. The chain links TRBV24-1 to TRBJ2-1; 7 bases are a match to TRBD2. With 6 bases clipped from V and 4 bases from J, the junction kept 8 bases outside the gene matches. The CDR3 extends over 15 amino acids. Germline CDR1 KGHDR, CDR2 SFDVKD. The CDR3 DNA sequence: TGTGCCACCAGTCTCTCGGGAGGAACATACAATGAGCAGTTCTTC. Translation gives CATSLSGGTYNEQFF.

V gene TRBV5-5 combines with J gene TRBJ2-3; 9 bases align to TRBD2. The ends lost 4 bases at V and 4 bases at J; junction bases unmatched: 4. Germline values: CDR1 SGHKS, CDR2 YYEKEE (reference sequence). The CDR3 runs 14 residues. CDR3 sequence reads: CASSIGTSPDTQYF. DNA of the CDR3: TGTGCCAGCAGCATCGGGACTAGCCCAGATACGCAGTATTTT.

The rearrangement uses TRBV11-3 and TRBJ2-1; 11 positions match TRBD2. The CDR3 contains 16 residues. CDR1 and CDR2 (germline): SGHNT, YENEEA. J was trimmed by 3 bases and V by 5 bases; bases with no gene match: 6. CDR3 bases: TGTGCCAGCAGCGTGGGACTAGCGGACGACTACAATGAGCAGTTCTTC. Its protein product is CASSVGLADDYNEQFF.

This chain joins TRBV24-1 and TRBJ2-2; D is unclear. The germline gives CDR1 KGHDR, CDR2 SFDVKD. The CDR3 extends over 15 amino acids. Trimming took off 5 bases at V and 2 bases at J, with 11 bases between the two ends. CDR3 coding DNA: TGTGCCACCAGTGGAATTCCCAGAAACACCGGGGAGCTGTTTTTT. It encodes CATSGIPRNTGELFF.

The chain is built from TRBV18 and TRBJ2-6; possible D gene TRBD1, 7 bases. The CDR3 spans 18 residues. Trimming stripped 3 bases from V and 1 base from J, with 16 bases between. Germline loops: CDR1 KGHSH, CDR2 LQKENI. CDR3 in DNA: TGTGCCAGCTCACCGAGGACAGGTGGGGGGTCTGGGGCCAACGTCCTGACTTTC. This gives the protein CASSPRTGGGSGANVLTF.

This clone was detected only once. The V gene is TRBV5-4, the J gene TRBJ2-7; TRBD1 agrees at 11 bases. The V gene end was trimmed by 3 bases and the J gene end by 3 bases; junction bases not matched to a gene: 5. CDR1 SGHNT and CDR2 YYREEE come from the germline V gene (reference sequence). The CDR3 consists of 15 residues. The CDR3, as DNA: TGTGCCAGCAGCTCCACCGGGACAGGGGGCTACGAGCAGTACTTC. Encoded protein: CASSSTGTGGYEQYF.

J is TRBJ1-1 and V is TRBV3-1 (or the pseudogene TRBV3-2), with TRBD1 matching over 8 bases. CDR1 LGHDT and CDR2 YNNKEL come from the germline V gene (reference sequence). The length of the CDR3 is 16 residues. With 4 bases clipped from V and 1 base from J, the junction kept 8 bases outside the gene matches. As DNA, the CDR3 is TGTGCCAGCAGCCCCCGACAGGGGAGTAAGAACACTGAAGCTTTCTTT. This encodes CASSPRQGSKNTEAFF.

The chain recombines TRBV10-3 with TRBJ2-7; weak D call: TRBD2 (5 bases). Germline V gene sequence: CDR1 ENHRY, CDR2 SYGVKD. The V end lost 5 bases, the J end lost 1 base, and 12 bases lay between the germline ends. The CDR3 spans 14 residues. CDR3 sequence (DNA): TGTGCCATCAGTACCGCCGGGGAATCCTACGAGCAGTACTTC. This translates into CAISTAGESYEQYF.

The CDR3 bases are TGTGCCAGCAGCTTAGAAGGACTAGCGGGAGCTGAGCAGTTCTTC. Its translation is CASSLEGLAGAEQFF. J is TRBJ2-1 and V is TRBV7-2, with 13 positions matching TRBD2. Per germline, CDR1 SGHTA and CDR2 FQGNSA. The J segment lost 9 bases and the V segment lost 1 base, leaving 3 bases of the junction unmatched. The CDR3 loop spans 15 amino acids.

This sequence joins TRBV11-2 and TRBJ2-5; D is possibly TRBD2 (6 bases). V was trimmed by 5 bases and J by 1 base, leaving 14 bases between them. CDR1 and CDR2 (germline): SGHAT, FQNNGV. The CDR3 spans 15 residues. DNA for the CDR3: TGTGCCAGCAGCCGGAAAAGCGGGCCCCAAGAGACCCAGTACTTC. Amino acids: CASSRKSGPQETQYF.

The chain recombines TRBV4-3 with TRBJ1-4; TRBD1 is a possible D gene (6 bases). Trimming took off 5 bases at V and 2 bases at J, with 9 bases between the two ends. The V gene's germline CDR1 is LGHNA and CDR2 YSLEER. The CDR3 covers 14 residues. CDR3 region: CASSLGATNEKLFF. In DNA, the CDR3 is TGCGCCAGCAGCTTGGGGGCCACTAATGAAAAACTGTTTTTT.

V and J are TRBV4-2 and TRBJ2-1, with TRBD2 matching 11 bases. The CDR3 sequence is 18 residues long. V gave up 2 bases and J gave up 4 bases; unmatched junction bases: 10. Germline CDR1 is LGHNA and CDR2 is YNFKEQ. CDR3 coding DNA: TGTGCCAGCAGCCAAAGACCGGGCGGGACTAGCGGTTACAATGAGCAGTTCTTC. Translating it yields CASSQRPGGTSGYNEQFF.

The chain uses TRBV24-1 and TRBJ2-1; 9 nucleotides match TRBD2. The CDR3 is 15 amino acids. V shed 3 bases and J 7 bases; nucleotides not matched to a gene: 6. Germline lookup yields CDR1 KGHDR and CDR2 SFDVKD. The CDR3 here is CATSDPRAGGNEQFF. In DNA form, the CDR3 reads TGTGCCACCAGTGATCCGCGAGCGGGAGGTAATGAGCAGTTCTTC.

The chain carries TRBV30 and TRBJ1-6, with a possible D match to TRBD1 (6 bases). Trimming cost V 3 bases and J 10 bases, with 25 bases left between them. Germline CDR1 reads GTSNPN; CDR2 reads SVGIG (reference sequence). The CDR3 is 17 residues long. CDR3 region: CAWSDGESQGNGSPLHF. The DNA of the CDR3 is TGTGCCTGGAGCGATGGGGAATCTCAGGGGAATGGGTCACCCCTCCACTTT.

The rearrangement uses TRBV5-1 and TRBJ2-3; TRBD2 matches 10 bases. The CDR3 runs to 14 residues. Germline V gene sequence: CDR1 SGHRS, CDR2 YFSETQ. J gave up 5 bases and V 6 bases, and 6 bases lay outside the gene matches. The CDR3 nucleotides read TGCGCCAGCAAGCTAGCGGGAGCGCGAGATACGCAGTATTTT. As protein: CASKLAGARDTQYF.

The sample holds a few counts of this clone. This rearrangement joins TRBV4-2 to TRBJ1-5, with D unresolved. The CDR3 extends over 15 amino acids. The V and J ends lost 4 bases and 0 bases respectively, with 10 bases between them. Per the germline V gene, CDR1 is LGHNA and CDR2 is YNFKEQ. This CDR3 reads CASSREGYSNQPQHF. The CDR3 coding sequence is TGTGCCAGCAGCCGCGAGGGTTATAGCAATCAGCCCCAGCATTTT.

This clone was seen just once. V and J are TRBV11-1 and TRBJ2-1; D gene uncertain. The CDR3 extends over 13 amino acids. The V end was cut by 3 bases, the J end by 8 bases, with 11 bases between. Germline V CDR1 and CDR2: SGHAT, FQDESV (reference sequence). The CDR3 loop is CASSLAGFDEQFF. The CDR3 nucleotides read TGTGCCAGCAGCTTGGCCGGGTTCGATGAGCAGTTCTTC. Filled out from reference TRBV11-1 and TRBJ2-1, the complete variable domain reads EAEVAQSPRYKITEKSQAVAFWCDPISGHATLYWYRQILGQGPELLVQFQDESVVDDSQLPKDRFSAERLKGVDSTLKIQPAELGDSAMYLCASSLAGFDEQFFGPGTRLTVL.

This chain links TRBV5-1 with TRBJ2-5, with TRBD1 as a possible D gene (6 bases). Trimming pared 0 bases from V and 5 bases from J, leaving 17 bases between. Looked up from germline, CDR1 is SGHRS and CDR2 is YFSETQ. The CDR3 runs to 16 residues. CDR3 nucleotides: TGCGCCAGCAGCTTGGGTCTGGGGGCCCTCGGGGAGACCCAGTACTTC. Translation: CASSLGLGALGETQYF.

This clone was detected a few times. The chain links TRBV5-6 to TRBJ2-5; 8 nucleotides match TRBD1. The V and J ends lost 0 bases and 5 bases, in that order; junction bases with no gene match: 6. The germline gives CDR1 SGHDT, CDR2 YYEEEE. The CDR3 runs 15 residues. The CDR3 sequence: CASSLVPGGVETQYF. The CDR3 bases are TGTGCCAGCAGCTTGGTGCCAGGGGGCGTCGAGACCCAGTACTTC.

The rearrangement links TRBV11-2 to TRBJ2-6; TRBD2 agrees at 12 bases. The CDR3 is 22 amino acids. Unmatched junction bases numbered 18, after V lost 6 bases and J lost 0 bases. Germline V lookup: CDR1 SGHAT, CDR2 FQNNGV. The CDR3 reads CASSFIPGTSGYPSSGANVLTF. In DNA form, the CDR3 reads TGTGCCAGCAGTTTTATCCCCGGGACTAGCGGGTATCCGAGCTCTGGGGCCAACGTCCTGACTTTC. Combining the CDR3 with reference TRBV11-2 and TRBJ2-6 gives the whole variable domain EAGVAQSPRYKIIEKRQSVAFWCNPISGHATLYWYQQILGQGPKLLIQFQNNGVVDDSQLPKDRFSAERLKGVDSTLKIQPAKLEDSAVYLCASSFIPGTSGYPSSGANVLTFGAGSRLTVL.

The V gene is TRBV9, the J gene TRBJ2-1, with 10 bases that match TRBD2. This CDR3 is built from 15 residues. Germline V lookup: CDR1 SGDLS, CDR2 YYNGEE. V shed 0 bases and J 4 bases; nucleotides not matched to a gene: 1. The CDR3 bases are TGTGCCAGCAGCGTAGGGACTAGCGGTTACAATGAGCAGTTCTTC. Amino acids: CASSVGTSGYNEQFF.

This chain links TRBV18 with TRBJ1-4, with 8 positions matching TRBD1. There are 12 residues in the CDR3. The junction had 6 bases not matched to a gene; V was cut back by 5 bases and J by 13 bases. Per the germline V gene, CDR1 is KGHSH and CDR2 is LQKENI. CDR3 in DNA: TGTGCCAGCTCAGCACAAGACAGGGGACTGTTTTTT. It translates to CASSAQDRGLFF.

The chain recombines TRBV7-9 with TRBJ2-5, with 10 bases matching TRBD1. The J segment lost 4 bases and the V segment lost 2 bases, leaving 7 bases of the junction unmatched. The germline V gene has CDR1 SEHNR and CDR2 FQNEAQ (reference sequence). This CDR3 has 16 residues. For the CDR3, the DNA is TGTGCCAGCAGCTTATGGTGGGGGACAGGGGCAGAGACCCAGTACTTC. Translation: CASSLWWGTGAETQYF. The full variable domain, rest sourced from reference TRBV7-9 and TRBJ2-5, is DTGVSQNPRHKITKRGQNVTFRCDPISEHNRLYWYRQTLGQGPEFLTYFQNEAQLEKSRLLSDRFSAERPKGSFSTLEIQRTEQGDSAMYLCASSLWWGTGAETQYFGPGTRLLVL.

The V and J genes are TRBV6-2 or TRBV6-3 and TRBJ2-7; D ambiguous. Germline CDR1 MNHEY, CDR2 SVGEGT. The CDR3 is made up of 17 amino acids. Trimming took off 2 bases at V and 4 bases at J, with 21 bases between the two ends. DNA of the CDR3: TGTGCCAGCAGTTACCCTACTGCGGCGCCGCAAACTTACGAGCAGTACTTC. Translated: CASSYPTAAPQTYEQYF.